The entry below gives a single TCR beta chain sequence along with its context. Antigen unknown. CDR3 length: 13 amino acids. Trimming removed 6 bases from V and 4 bases from J, with 12 bases in between. Germline-derived CDR1 and CDR2 are MNHEY and SVGEGT. This entry comes from a study of blood T cells in healthy people across ages. Using a J-beta primer mix together with a sample-barcoded 5' primer, a second PCR was run for roughly 6 to 12 cycles. One entry per CDR3 protein, called by TCRdb with MiXCR from the 5' RACE reads. This table has approximately 1.5 million distinct CDR3 sequences, approximately 42% appearing once. Overall study findings and caveats: Roughly linear declines in TCR beta diversity per million T cells occurred with age.

Each donor had approximately 10 milliliters of peripheral blood drawn. Total RNA extracted from each sample amounted to at least 6 micrograms. This clonotype originated in a woman aged 18-35 years in good health. Sequencing was performed on blood. The chain uses TRBV6-2 or TRBV6-3 and TRBJ1-2, with a weak D call TRBD1 (5 bases). CDR3 in DNA: TGTGCCAGCAGAGTCGACAGTATCTATGGCTACACCTTC. Residues: CASRVDSIYGYTF.